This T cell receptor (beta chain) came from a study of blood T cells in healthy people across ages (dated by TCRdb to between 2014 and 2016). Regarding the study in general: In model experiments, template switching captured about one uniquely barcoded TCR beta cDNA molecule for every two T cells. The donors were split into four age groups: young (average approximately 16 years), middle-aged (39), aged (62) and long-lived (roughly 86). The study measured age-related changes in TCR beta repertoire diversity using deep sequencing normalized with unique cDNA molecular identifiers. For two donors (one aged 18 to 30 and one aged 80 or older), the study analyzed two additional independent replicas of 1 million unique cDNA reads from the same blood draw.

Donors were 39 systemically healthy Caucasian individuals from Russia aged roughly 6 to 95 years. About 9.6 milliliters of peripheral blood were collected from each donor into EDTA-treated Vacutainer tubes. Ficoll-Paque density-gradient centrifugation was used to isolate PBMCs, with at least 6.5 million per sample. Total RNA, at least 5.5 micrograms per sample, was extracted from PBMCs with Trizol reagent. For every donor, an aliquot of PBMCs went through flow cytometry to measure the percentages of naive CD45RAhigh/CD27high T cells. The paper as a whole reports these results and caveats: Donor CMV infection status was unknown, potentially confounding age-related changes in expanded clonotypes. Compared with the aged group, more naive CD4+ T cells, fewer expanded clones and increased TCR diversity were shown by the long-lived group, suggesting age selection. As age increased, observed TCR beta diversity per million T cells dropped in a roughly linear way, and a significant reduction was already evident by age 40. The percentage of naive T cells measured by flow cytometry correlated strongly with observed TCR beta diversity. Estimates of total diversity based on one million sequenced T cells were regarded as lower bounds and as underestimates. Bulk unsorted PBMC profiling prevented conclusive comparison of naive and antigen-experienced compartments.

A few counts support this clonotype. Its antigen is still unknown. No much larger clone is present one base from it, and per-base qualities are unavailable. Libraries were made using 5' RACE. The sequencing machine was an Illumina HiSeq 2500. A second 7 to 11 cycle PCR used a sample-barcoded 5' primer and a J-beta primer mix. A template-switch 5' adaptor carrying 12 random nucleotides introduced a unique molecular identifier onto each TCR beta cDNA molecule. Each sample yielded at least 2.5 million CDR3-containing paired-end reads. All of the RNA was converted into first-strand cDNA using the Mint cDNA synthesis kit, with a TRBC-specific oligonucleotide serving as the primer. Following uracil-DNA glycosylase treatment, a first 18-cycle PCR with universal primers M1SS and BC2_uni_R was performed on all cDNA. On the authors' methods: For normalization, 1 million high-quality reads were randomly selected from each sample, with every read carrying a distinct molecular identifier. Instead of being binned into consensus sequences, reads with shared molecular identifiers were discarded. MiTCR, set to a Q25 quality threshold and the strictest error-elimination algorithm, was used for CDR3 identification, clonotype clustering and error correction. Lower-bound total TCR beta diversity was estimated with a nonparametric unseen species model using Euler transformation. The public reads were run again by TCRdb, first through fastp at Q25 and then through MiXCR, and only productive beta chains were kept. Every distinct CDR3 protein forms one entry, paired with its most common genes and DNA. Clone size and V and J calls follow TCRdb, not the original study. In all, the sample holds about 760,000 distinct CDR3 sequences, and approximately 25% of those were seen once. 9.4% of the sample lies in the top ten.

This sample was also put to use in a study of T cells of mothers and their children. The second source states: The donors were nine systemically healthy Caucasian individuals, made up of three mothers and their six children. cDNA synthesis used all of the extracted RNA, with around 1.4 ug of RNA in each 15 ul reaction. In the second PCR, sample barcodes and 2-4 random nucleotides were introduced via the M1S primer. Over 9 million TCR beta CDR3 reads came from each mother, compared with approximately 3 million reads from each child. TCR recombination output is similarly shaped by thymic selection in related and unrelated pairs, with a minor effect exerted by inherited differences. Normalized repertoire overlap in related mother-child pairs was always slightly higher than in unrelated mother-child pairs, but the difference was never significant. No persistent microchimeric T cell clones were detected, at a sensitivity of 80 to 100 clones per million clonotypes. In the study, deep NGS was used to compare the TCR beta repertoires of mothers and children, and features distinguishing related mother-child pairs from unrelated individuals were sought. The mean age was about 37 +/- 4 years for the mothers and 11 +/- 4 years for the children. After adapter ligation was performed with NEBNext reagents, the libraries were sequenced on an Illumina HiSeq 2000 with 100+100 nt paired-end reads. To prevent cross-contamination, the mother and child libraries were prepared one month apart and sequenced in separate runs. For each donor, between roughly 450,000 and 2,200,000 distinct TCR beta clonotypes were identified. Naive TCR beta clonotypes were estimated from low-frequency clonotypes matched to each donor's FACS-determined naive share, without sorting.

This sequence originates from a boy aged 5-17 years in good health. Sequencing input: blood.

The sequence in DNA is TGTGCCAGCAGCTTAGTAGGGGGCAGGACCCAGTACTTC. It translates as CASSLVGGRTQYF. The chain joins TRBV7-8 to TRBJ2-5; 7 bases in the junction line up with TRBD1. The CDR3 measures 13 amino acids from cysteine to phenylalanine. Only the CDR3 DNA stays, 39 bases, in frame from base 1. V is pruned by 1 base and J by 7 bases, leaving 3 bases of the junction without a gene match. According to the germline V gene, CDR1 reads SGHVS and CDR2 reads FQNEAQ.